This is a list of T cell receptor beta chains from one sample in a study of OX40 agonist ivuxolimab in advanced cancers. Assay: immunoSEQ multiplex PCR; the TCRdb copy retains only in-frame clones and omits some. The data show about 76,000 clones, over 75% seen once. Sample: CD4+ or CD8+ T cells sorted from blood, taken in a trial of the OX40 agonist ivuxolimab. The receptors were gathered from an adult with an advanced solid tumor such as melanoma, head and neck, liver or kidney cancer. Each CDR3 is given with its conserved first and last residue. The D gene is left open where the match is weak. Expanded clones are given a class, and other clones once, few, many or no size at all.

abundance: -; j_gene: TRBJ1-1; d_gene: -; v_gene: TRBV18; CDR3aa: CASSPQGNTEAFF
abundance: once; j_gene: TRBJ2-4; d_gene: TRBD1; v_gene: TRBV9; CDR3aa: CASSAQGLGNIQYF
abundance: few; j_gene: TRBJ1-5; d_gene: -; v_gene: TRBV7-2; CDR3aa: CASSLGGNSNQPQHF
abundance: -; j_gene: TRBJ1-6; d_gene: -; v_gene: TRBV30; CDR3aa: CPPLNSPLHF
abundance: few; j_gene: TRBJ1-6; d_gene: TRBD1; v_gene: TRBV25-1; CDR3aa: CASSLTGGDSPLHF
abundance: -; j_gene: TRBJ2-5; d_gene: -; v_gene: TRBV7-2; CDR3aa: CASSWNKETQYF
abundance: -; j_gene: TRBJ2-1; d_gene: -; v_gene: TRBV19; CDR3aa: CASSPEAPYEQFF
abundance: -; j_gene: TRBJ1-1; d_gene: -; v_gene: TRBV5-4; CDR3aa: CASSSKTGLNTEAFF
abundance: -; j_gene: TRBJ2-1; d_gene: -; v_gene: TRBV4-3; CDR3aa: CASSQDTSLEQFF
abundance: -; j_gene: TRBJ1-3; d_gene: TRBD1; v_gene: TRBV19; CDR3aa: CASRGQGEGNTIYF
abundance: -; j_gene: TRBJ2-3; d_gene: -; v_gene: TRBV11-2; CDR3aa: CASSFSAGSTDTQYF
abundance: -; j_gene: TRBJ1-1; d_gene: TRBD1; v_gene: TRBV5-1; CDR3aa: CASSLNRGEAFF
abundance: few; j_gene: TRBJ1-4; d_gene: TRBD1; v_gene: TRBV5-1; CDR3aa: CASSSAVTGTASEKLFF
abundance: -; j_gene: TRBJ2-6; d_gene: TRBD1; v_gene: TRBV7-9; CDR3aa: CASSTGEGSGANVLTF
abundance: -; j_gene: TRBJ1-1; d_gene: TRBD1; v_gene: TRBV29-1; CDR3aa: CSVDVSGGINTEAFF
abundance: few; j_gene: TRBJ1-2; d_gene: TRBD1; v_gene: TRBV5-1; CDR3aa: CASSLGQGLYGYTF
abundance: -; j_gene: TRBJ2-2; d_gene: TRBD1; v_gene: TRBV19; CDR3aa: CASILGTGSTGELFF
abundance: -; j_gene: TRBJ1-5; d_gene: -; v_gene: TRBV5-4; CDR3aa: CASSFREPRVRQPQHF
abundance: -; j_gene: TRBJ1-6; d_gene: -; v_gene: TRBV19; CDR3aa: CASSPLEGAHSPLHF
abundance: -; j_gene: TRBJ2-5; d_gene: TRBD2; v_gene: TRBV6-5; CDR3aa: CASSYSGGIQETQYF
abundance: -; j_gene: TRBJ2-5; d_gene: -; v_gene: TRBV10-3; CDR3aa: CAISEHPTGTQYF
abundance: many; j_gene: TRBJ1-5; d_gene: TRBD1; v_gene: TRBV10-3; CDR3aa: CAVGTDSNQPQHF
abundance: -; j_gene: TRBJ2-7; d_gene: TRBD1; v_gene: TRBV9; CDR3aa: CASSVGGGHSYEQYF
abundance: -; j_gene: TRBJ1-1; d_gene: -; v_gene: TRBV19; CDR3aa: CASSALFEAFF